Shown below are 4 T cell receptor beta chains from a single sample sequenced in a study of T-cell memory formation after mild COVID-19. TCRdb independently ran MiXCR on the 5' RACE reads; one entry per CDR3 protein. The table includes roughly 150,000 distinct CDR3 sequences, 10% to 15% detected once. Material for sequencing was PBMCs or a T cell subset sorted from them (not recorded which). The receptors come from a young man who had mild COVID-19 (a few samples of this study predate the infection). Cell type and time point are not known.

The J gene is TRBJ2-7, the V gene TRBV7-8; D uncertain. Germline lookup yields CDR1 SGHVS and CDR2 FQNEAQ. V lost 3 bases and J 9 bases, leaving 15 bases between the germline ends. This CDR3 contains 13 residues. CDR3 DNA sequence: TGTGCCAGCAGCTTTATCGGTGTCCTCGGGCAGTACGTC. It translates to CASSFIGVLGQYV.

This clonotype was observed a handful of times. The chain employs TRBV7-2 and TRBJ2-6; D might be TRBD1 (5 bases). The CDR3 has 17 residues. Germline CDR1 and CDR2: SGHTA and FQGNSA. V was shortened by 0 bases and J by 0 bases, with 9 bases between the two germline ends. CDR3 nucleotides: TGTGCCAGCAGCTTAGCAGGGGTAAACTCTGGGGCCAACGTCCTGACTTTC. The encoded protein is CASSLAGVNSGANVLTF.

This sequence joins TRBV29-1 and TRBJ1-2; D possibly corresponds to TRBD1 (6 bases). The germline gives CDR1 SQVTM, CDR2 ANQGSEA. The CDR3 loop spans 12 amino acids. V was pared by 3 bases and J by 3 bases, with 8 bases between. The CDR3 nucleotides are TGCAGCGTTGAGGGGGCGGACTATGGCTACACCTTC. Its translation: CSVEGADYGYTF.

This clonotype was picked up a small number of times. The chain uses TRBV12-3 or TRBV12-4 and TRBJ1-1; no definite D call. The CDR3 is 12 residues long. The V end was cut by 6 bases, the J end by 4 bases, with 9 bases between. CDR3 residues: CASSRETTEAFF. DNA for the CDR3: TGTGCCAGCAGCCGAGAGACCACTGAAGCTTTCTTT.